This T cell receptor (beta chain) originates from a study of blood T cell repertoires in COVID-19 (dated by TCRdb to the early 2020s). With respect to the entire study: Samples covering the acute and convalescent phases of COVID-19 were provided by collaborators in the United States, Italy and Spain. The material from the prospective study consisted of cDNA or gDNA derived from T cells, B-cell-depleted T cells, or PBMCs. Deeply sampled blood TCRbeta repertoires from subjects exposed to, actively infected with, or recovered from COVID-19 were included in the dataset. The repertoires were made available in a free public database intended to serve as a resource for research on the immune response to SARS-CoV-2. Samples came from the ongoing ImmuneRACE study (first 160 participants) plus 1,254 subjects from 6 global collaborators. The sample metadata nearly always contained a de-identified subject ID, COVID-19 status, age in years and sex. Where HLA class I and class II types were available, the types were taken from metadata supplied by the sample provider, not from assay-based typing. Broad study findings and their caveats: The amount of clinical and demographic metadata varied by source and participant and was provided uncurated.

TCRbeta CDR3 regions were amplified from genomic DNA by means of the immunoSEQ Assay, a bias-controlled multiplex PCR. In the paper's pipeline: Nucleated cell counts per sample were estimated from amplification of reference gene primers within the assay. To quantify the absolute abundance of each unique TCRbeta CDR3 rearrangement, sequence reads were collapsed and filtered. Productive Simpson clonality was computed per sample as the square root of Simpson's diversity index over productive rearrangements. Imported from immuneACCESS, the table was reduced by TCRdb to in-frame sequences with V and J called. These copies leave out some clones; in studies compared against another copy, an unresolved V gene accounts for under half, and the cause of the remainder is not known. The D gene and trimming were derived from the DNA, and the V and J assignments and clone size from that table. Present in this sample are some 120,000 clones, around 86% of which were seen just once. Of the sample, over 4.5% is held by the ten largest clones.

Each collaborating institution followed its own protocols to collect whole blood in K2EDTA tubes. For TCRbeta analysis, collaborators shipped samples as frozen whole blood, isolated PBMCs, or DNA extracted from either of those sample types. V has 6 bases trimmed and J has 1 base trimmed; junction bases matching no gene number 8. The germline V gene supplies CDR1 SGHDN and CDR2 FVKESK. The CDR3 holds 16 amino acids from the cysteine to the phenylalanine. The read is trimmed to its CDR3 DNA, 48 bases read in frame from base 1. With respect to this clone: The clone's antigen remains unknown. No clone much larger than this one lies a single base away; base qualities are absent.

This receptor was obtained from a human donor in a cohort sampled during active COVID-19. The sequenced sample was peripheral blood. The rearrangement joined TRBV14 to TRBJ2-2; the junction holds 7 bases that match TRBD2. CDR3 protein: CASRPAGVVNTGELFF. The DNA sequence is given as TGTGCCAGCAGACCCGCGGGAGTAGTGAACACCGGGGAGCTGTTTTTT.